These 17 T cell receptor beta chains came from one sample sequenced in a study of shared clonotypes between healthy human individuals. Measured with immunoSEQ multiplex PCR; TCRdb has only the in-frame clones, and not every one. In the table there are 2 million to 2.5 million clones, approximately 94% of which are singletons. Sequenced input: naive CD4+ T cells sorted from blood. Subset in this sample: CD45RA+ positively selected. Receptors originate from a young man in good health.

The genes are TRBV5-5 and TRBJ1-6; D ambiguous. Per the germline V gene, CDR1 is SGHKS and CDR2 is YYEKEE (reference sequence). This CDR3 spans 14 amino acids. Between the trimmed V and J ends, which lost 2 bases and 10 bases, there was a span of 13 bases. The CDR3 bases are TGTGCCAGCAGCTTTATTCCGGGTGGATCACCCCTCCACTTT. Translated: CASSFIPGGSPLHF.

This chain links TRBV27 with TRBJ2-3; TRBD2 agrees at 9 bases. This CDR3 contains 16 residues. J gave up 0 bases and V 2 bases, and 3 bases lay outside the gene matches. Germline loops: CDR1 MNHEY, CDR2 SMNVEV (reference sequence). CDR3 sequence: CASSLLAGGSTDTQYF. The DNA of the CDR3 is TGTGCCAGCAGTTTACTGGCGGGGGGGAGCACAGATACGCAGTATTTT.

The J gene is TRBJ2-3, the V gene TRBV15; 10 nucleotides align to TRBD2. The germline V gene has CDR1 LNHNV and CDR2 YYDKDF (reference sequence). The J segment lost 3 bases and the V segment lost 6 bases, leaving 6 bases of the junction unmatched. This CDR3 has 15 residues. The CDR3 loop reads CATRPSGRMTDTQYF. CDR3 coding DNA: TGTGCCACCAGACCTAGCGGGAGAATGACAGATACGCAGTATTTT.

DNA of the CDR3: TGTGCCAGCAGCTCCACTCCTGCTGGGAGCTCCTATAATTCACCCCTCCACTTT. It specifies CASSSTPAGSSYNSPLHF. The chain combines TRBV7-6 with TRBJ1-6; D gene unclear. In germline, CDR1 is SGHVS, CDR2 FNYEAQ. The CDR3 loop spans 18 amino acids. V was shortened by 4 bases and J by 0 bases, with 16 bases between the two germline ends. The complete variable domain, with remaining parts taken from reference TRBV7-6 and TRBJ1-6, reads GAGVSQSPRYKVTKRGQDVALRCDPISGHVSLYWYRQALGQGPEFLTYFNYEAQQDKSGLPNDRFSAERPEGSISTLTIQRTEQRDSAMYRCASSSTPAGSSYNSPLHFGNGTRLTVT.

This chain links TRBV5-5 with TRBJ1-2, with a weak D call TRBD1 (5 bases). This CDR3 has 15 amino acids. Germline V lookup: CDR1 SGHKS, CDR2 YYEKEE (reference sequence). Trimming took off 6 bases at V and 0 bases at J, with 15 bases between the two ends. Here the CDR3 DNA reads TGTGCCAGCAACCTAATGGGGCAGACTAACTATGGCTACACCTTC. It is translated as CASNLMGQTNYGYTF.

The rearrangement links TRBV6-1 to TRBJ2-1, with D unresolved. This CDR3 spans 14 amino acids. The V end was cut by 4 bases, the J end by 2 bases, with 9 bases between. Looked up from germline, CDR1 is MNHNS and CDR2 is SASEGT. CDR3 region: CASSVPYAYNEQFF. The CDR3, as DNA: TGTGCCAGCAGTGTACCCTATGCCTACAATGAGCAGTTCTTC.

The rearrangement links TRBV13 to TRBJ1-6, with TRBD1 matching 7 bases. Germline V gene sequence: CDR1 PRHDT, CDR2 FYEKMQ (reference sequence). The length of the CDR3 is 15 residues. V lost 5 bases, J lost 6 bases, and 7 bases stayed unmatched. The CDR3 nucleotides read TGTGCCAGCAGCGGCAGACAGGGTGCTAATTCACCCCTCCACTTT. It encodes CASSGRQGANSPLHF.

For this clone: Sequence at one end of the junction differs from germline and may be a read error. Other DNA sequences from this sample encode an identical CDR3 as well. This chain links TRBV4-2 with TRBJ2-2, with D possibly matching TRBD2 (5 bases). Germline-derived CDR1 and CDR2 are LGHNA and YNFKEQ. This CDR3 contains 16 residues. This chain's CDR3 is CASSQEISLFTGELFF. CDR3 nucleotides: TGTGCCAGCAGCCAAGAAATTAGTCTATTCACCGGGGAACTGTTTTTT.

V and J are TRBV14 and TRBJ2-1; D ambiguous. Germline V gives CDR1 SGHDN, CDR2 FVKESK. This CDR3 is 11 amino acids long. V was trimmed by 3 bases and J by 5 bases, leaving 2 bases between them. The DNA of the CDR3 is TGTGCCAGCAGCCAGAACAATGAGCAGTTCTTC. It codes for CASSQNNEQFF.

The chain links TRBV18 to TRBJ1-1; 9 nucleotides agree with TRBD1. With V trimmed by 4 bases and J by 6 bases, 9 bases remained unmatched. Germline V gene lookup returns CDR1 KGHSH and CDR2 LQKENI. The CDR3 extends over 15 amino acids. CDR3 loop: CASSREQGAISEAFF. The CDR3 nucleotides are TGTGCCAGCTCACGGGAACAGGGGGCGATCTCTGAAGCTTTCTTT.

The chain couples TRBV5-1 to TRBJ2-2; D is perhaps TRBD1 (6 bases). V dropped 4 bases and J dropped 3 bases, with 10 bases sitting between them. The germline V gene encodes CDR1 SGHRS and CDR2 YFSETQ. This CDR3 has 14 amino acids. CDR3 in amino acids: CASSPDRYTGELFF. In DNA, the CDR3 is TGCGCCAGCAGCCCCGACAGGTACACCGGGGAGCTGTTTTTT.

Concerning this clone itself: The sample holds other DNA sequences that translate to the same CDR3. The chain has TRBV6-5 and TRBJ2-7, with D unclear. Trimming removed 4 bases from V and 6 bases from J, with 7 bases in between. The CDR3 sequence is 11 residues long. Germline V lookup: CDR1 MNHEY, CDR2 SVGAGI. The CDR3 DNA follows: TGTGCCAGCAGTTGGGGTGGCGAGCAGTACTTC. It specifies CASSWGGEQYF.

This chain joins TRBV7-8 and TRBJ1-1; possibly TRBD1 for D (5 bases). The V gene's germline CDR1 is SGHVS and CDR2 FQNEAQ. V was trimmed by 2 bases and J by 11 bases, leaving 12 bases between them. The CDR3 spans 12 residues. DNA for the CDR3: TGTGCCAGCAGCTTACGCCGGGACGGGGCTTTCTTT. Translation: CASSLRRDGAFF.

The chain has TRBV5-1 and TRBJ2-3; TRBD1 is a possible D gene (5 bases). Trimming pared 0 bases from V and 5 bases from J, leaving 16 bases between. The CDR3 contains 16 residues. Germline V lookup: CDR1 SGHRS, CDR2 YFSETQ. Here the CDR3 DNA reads TGCGCCAGCAGCTTGGCCGGCGGCAGGGTGGGAGATACGCAGTATTTT. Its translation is CASSLAGGRVGDTQYF.

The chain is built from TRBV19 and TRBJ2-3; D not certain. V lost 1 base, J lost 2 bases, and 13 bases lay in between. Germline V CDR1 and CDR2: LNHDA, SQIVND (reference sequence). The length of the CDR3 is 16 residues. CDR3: CASSIAAGTHTDTQYF. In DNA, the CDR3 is TGTGCCAGTAGTATAGCTGCCGGTACTCACACAGATACGCAGTATTTT.

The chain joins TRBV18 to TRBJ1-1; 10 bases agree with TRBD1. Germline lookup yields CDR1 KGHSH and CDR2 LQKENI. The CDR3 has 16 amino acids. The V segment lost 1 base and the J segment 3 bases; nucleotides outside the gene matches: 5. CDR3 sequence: CASSPQGQGMDTEAFF. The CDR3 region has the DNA TGTGCCAGCTCACCACAGGGACAGGGGATGGACACTGAAGCTTTCTTT. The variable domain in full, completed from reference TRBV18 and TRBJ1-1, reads NAGVMQNPRHLVRRRGQEARLRCSPMKGHSHVYWYRQLPEEGLKFMVYLQKENIIDESGMPKERFSAEFPKEGPSILRIQQVVRGDSAAYFCASSPQGQGMDTEAFFGQGTRLTVV.

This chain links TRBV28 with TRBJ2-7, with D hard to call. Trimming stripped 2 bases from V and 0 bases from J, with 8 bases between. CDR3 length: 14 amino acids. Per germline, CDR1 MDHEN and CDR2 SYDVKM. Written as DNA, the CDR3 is TGTGCCAGCAGTTTAGGCCAGAGCTCCTACGAGCAGTACTTC. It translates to CASSLGQSSYEQYF.